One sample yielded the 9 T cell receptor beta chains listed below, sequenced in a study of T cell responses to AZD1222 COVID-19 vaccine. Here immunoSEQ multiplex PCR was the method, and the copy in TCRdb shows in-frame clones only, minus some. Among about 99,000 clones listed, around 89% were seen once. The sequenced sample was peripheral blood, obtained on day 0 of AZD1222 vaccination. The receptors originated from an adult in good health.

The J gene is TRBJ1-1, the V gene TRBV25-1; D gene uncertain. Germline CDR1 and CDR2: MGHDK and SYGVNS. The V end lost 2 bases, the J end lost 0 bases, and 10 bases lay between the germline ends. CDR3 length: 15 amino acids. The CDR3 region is CASSEGLRLNTEAFF. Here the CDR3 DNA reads TGTGCCAGCAGTGAAGGTTTAAGGCTGAACACTGAAGCTTTCTTT. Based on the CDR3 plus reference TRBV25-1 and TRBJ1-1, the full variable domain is EADIYQTPRYLVIGTGKKITLECSQTMGHDKMYWYQQDPGMELHLIHYSYGVNSTEKGDLSSESTVSRIRTEHFPLTLESARPSHTSQYLCASSEGLRLNTEAFFGQGTRLTVV.

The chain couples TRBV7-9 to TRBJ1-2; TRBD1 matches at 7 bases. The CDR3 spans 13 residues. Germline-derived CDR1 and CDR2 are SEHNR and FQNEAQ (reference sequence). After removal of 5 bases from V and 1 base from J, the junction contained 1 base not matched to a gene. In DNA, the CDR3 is TGTGCCAGCAGCCACAGGGGTAACTATGGCTACACCTTC. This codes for CASSHRGNYGYTF.

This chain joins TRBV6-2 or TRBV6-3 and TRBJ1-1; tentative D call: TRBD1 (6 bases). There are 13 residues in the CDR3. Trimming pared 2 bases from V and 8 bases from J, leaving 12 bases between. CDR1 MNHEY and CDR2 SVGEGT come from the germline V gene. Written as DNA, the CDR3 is TGTGCCAGCAGTTACCGAACAGGGACCGAAGCTTTCTTT. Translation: CASSYRTGTEAFF.

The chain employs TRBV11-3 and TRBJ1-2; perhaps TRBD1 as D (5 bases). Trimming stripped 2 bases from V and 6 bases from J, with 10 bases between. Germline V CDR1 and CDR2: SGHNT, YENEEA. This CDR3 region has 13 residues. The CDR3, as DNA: TGTGCCAGCAGCTTATCGGGAGGGGATGGCTACACCTTC. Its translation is CASSLSGGDGYTF.

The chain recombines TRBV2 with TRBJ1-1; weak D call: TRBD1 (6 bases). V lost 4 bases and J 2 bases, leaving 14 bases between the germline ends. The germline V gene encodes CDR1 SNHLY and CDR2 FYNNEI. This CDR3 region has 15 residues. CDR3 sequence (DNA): TGTGCCAGCAGTGCCCTCCCACAGGGAAACACTGAAGCTTTCTTT. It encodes CASSALPQGNTEAFF.

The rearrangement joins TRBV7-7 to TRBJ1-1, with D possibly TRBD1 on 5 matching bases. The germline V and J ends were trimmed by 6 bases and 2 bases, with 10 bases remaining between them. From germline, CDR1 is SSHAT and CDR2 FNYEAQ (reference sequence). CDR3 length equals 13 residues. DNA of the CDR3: TGTGCCAGCAGTATAGACAGCAACACTGAAGCTTTCTTT. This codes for CASSIDSNTEAFF.

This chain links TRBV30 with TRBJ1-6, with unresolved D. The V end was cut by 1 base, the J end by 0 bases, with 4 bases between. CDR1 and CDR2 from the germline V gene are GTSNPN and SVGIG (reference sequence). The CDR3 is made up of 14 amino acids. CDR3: CAWSEISYNSPLHF. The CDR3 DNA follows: TGTGCCTGGAGTGAAATCTCCTATAATTCACCCCTCCACTTT.

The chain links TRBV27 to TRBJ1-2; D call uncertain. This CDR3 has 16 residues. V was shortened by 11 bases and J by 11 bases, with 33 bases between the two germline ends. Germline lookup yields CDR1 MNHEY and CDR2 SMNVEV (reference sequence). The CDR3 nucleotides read TGTGCCGTCCCCGGGCCTGGGCCCTTTTGGAGGACCTTATACACCTTC. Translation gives CAVPGPGPFWRTLYTF.

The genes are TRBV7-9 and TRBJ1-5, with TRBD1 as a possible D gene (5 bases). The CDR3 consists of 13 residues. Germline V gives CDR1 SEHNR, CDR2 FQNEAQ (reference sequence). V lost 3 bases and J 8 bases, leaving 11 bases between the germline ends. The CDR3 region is CASSFLQDKPQHF. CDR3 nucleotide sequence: TGTGCCAGCAGCTTCCTTCAGGACAAGCCCCAGCATTTT. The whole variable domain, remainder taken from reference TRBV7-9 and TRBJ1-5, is DTGVSQNPRHKITKRGQNVTFRCDPISEHNRLYWYRQTLGQGPEFLTYFQNEAQLEKSRLLSDRFSAERPKGSFSTLEIQRTEQGDSAMYLCASSFLQDKPQHFGDGTRLSIL.